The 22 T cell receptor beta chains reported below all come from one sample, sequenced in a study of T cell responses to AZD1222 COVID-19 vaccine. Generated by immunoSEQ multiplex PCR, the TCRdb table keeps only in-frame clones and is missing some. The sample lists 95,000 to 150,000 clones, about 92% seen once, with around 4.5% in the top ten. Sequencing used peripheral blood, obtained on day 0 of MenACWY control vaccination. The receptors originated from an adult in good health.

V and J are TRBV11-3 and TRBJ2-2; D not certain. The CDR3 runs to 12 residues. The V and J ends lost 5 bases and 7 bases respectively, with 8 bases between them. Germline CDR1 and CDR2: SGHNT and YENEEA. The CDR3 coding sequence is TGTGCCAGCAGCCTCGAGCTCGGGGAGCTGTTTTTT. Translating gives CASSLELGELFF.

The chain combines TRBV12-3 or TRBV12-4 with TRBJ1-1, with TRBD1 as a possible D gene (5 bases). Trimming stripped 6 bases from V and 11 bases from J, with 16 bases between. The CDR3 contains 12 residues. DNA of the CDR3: TGTGCCAGCAGACCCGGGGGTAAAGAGGCTTTCTTT. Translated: CASRPGGKEAFF.

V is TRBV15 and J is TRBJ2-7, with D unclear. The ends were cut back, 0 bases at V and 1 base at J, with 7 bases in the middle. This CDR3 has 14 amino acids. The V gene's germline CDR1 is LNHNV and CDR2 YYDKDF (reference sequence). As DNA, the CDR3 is TGTGCCACCAGCAGAGATTATGCGTCCTACGAGCAGTACGTC. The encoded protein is CATSRDYASYEQYV.

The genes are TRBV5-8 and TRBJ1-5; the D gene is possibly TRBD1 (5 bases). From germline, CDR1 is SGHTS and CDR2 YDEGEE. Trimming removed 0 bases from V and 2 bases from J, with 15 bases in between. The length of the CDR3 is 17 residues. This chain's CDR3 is CASSLVSAGWGNQPQHF. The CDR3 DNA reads TGTGCCAGCAGCTTGGTATCTGCAGGGTGGGGCAATCAGCCCCAGCATTTT.

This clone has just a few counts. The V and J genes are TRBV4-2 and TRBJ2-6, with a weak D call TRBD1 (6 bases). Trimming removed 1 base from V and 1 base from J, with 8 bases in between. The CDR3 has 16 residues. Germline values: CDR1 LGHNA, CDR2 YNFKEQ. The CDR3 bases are TGTGCCAGCAGCCAAGGTCAGGGGTCTGGGGCCAACGTCCTGACTTTC. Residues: CASSQGQGSGANVLTF.

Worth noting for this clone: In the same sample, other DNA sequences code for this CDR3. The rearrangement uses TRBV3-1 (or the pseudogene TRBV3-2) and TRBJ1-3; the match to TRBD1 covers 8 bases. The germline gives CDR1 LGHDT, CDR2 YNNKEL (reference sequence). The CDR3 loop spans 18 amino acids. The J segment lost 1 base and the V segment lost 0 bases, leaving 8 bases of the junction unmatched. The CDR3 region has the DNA TGTGCCAGCAGCCAAGATAAGGGACAGGTGATTTCTGGAAACACCATATATTTT. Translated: CASSQDKGQVISGNTIYF.

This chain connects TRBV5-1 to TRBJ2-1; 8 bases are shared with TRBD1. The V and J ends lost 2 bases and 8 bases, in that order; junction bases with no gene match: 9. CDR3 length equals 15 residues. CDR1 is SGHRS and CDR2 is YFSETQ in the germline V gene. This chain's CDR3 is CASSLGTGTFDEQFF. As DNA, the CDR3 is TGCGCCAGCAGCTTAGGGACAGGTACCTTCGATGAGCAGTTCTTC.

CDR3 loop: CASSRQASTDTQYF. The CDR3 DNA is TGTGCCAGTAGTAGACAAGCTAGCACAGATACGCAGTATTTT. This chain joins TRBV19 and TRBJ2-3; D unclear. V lost 4 bases, J lost 0 bases, and 8 bases lay in between. CDR1 LNHDA and CDR2 SQIVND come from the germline V gene (reference sequence). The CDR3 sequence is 14 residues long.

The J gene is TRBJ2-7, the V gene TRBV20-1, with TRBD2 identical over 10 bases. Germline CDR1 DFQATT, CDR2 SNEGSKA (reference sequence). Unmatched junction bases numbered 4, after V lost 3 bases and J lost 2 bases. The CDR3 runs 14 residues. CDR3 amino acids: CSASSAGGAYEQYF. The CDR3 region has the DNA TGCAGTGCTAGTTCAGCGGGAGGGGCCTACGAGCAGTACTTC.

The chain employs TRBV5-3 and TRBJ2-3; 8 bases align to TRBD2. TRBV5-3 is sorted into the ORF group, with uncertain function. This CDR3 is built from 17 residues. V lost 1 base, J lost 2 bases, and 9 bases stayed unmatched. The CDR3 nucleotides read TGTGCCAGAAGCTTGACGAACGGGAGGGACTCCACAGATACGCAGTATTTT. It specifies CARSLTNGRDSTDTQYF.

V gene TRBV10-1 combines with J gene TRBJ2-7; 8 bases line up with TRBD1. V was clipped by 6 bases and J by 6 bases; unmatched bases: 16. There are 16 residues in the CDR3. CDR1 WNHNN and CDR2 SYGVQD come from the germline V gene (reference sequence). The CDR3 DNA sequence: TGCGCCAGCAGACTCCTCAACAGGGGGAATCCCGGCGAGCAGTACTTC. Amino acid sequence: CASRLLNRGNPGEQYF.

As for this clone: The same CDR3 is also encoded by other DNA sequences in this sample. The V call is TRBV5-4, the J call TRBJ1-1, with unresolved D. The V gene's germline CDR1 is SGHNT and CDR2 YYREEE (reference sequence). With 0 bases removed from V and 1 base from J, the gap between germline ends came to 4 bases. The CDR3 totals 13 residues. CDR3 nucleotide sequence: TGTGCCAGCAGCTTGGCGGAGAACACTGAAGCTTTCTTT. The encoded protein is CASSLAENTEAFF.

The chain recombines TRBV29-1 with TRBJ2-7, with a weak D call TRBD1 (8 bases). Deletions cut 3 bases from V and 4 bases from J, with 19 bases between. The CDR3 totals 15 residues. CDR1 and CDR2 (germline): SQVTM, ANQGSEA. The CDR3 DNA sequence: TGCAGCGTTGATTCCGGAGGACAGGGAGGGTACGAGCAGTACTTC. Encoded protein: CSVDSGGQGGYEQYF.

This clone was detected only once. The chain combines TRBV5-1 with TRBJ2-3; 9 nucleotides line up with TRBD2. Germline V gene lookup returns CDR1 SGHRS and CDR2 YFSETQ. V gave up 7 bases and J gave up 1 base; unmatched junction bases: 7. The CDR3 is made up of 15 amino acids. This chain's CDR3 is CASLPLAGGTDTQYF. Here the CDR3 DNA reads TGCGCCAGCCTCCCCTTAGCGGGGGGCACAGATACGCAGTATTTT. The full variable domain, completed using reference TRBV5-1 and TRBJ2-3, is KAGVTQTPRYLIKTRGQQVTLSCSPISGHRSVSWYQQTPGQGLQFLFEYFSETQRNKGNFPGRFSGRQFSNSRSEMNVSTLELGDSALYLCASLPLAGGTDTQYFGPGTRLTVL.

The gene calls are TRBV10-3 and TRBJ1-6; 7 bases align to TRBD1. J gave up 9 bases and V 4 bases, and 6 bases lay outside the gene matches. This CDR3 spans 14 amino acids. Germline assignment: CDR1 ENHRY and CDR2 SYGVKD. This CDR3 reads CAISVQGVSSPLHF. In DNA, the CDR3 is TGTGCCATCAGTGTCCAGGGGGTTTCTTCACCCCTCCACTTT.

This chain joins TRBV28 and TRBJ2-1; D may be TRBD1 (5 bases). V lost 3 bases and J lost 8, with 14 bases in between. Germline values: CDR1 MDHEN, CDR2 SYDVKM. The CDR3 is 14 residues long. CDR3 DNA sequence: TGTGCCAGCAGTTTGCCAGACGCAGGGCATGAGCAGTTCTTC. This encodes CASSLPDAGHEQFF.

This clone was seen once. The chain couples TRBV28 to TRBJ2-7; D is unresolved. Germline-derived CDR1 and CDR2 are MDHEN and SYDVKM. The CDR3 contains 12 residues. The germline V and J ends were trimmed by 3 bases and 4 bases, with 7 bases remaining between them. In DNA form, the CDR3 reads TGTGCCAGCAGTTTTTCATTATACGAGCAGTACGTC. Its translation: CASSFSLYEQYV.

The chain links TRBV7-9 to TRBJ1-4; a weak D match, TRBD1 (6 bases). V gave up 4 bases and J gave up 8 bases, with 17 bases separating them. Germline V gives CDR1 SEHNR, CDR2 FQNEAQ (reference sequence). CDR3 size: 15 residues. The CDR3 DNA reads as TGTGCCAGCAGCTCAGTTGCCACAGGGAGCGAAAAACTGTTTTTT. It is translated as CASSSVATGSEKLFF.

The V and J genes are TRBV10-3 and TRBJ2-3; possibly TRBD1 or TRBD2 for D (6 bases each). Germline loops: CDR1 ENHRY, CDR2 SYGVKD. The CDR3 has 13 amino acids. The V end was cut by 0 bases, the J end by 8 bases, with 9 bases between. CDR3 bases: TGTGCCATCAGTGAGTCAGGAGGGGGTACGCAGTATTTT. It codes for CAISESGGGTQYF.

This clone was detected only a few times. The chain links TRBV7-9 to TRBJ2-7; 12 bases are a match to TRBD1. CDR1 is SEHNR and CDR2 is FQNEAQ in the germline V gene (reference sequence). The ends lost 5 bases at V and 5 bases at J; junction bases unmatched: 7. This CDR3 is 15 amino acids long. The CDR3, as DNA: TGTGCCAGCAGCGCCGGGACAGGGGGCAAGGACGAGCAGTACGTC. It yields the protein CASSAGTGGKDEQYV.

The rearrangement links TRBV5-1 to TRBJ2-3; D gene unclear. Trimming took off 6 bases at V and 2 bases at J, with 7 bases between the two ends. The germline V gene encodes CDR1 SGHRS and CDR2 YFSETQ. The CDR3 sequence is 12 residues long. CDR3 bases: TGCGCCAGCACCGTAAACACAGATACGCAGTATTTT. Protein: CASTVNTDTQYF.

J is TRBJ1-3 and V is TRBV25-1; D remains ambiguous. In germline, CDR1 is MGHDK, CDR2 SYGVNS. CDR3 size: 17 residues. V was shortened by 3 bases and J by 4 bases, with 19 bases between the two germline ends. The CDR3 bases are TGTGCCAGCAGTGACTGGGCCTCCTATGGAGCGGGAAACACCATATATTTT. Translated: CASSDWASYGAGNTIYF.